Listed below are T cell receptor beta chains from one sample, sequenced in a study of T-cell reconstitution after alpha-beta-depleted transplantation in children. MiXCR was run by TCRdb on the PCR reads, yielding one entry per CDR3 protein. The table has about 260,000 distinct CDR3 sequences, roughly 10% seen once; the top ten hold roughly a quarter. This specimen was peripheral blood, taken 180 days after TCRalphabeta/CD19-depleted stem cell transplant. These receptors were taken from a male patient between 2 and 15 years old who had a stem cell transplant for chronic granulomatous disease, so the T cells may come from the graft donor. CDR3s leave out the opening cysteine and the closing phenylalanine or tryptophan. The order of the fields is CDR3 length, V gene, J gene, CDR3 protein.

16	TRBV29-1	TRBJ2-2	SVVSRPGLEGNTGELF
10	TRBV15	TRBJ2-7	ATSRPRDEQY
12	TRBV5-6	TRBJ1-2	ARGPRLGPYGYT
12	TRBV12-3/TRBV12-4	TRBJ2-4	ASSPRVAKNIQY
9	TRBV30	TRBJ1-1	AWSASAEAF
10	TRBV30	TRBJ2-3	AWRRFPDTQY
10	TRBV29-1	TRBJ2-2	STKMNTGELF
13	TRBV4-2	TRBJ1-2	ASSQDLGVNYGYT
10	TRBV20-1	TRBJ2-2	SVLWRGGELF
10	TRBV18	TRBJ2-3	ASSPYLDTQY
10	TRBV20-1	TRBJ2-5	SATTEKETQY
12	TRBV7-2	TRBJ2-5	ASSFRARPETQY
14	TRBV4-1	TRBJ2-5	ASSQVPQEYQETQY
17	TRBV5-1	TRBJ2-1	ASSLFGTGAMVGAGEQF
13	TRBV7-2	TRBJ2-7	ASSPLWGGTYEQY
15	TRBV6-5	TRBJ1-1	ASSYPLGPGMNTEAF
13	TRBV5-1	TRBJ2-7	ASSQTSGRAYEQY
14	TRBV6-5	TRBJ2-1	ASSYSPRLAPNEQF
15	TRBV11-2	TRBJ2-5	ASSHPAGVGGIQTQY
12	TRBV29-1	TRBJ2-3	SVSGTGTTDTQY
11	TRBV12-3/TRBV12-4	TRBJ1-5	ASSLGGWQPQH
13	TRBV6-2/TRBV6-3	TRBJ1-5	ASSYLGGYNQPQH
13	TRBV27	TRBJ2-1	ASSPDRSSYNEQF
13	TRBV3-1	TRBJ2-5	ASSQELSGALQKY
14	TRBV6-1	TRBJ2-1	ATYSGRTYSYNEQF
9	TRBV28	TRBJ2-1	ASSREEGQF
15	TRBV7-6	TRBJ1-6	ASSLSIQGSYNSPLH
14	TRBV12-3/TRBV12-4	TRBJ1-5	ASSLATGPLNQPQH
15	TRBV7-2	TRBJ2-1	ASSLVASGQKYHGQF
14	TRBV29-1	TRBJ1-3	SARVVGGTSGNTIY
11	TRBV12-3/TRBV12-4	TRBJ2-5	ASSDRVPGTQY
12	TRBV6-1	TRBJ1-1	ASSELGWTTEAF
12	TRBV24-1	TRBJ2-2	ATSDFRDTGELF
12	TRBV9	TRBJ1-6	ASSVGGVHSPLH
12	TRBV19	TRBJ2-7	ASSEGQTTYEQY
11	TRBV29-1	TRBJ1-1	SVATGGNTEAF
13	TRBV15	TRBJ2-2	ATSRVTGGTGELF
15	TRBV9	TRBJ2-1	ASHLGGLKNSYNEQF
13	TRBV5-1	TRBJ1-3	ASSLETRSGNTIY
9	TRBV27	TRBJ1-5	AAGRGTALN
15	TRBV6-5	TRBJ1-2	ASSYTRGDRVGYGYT
14	TRBV6-5	TRBJ1-5	ASSGGNLYSNQPQH
13	TRBV12-3/TRBV12-4	TRBJ2-3	ASSRDVGRTDTQY
11	TRBV29-1	TRBJ1-5	SVEVYSNQPQH
12	TRBV6-1	TRBJ2-6	ASRWGSGANVLT
15	TRBV9	TRBJ2-1	ASSVASGSSSYNEQF
14	TRBV20-1	TRBJ1-1	SANPQPGVRNTEAF
12	TRBV12-3/TRBV12-4	TRBJ1-2	ASNAGTGRNGYT
14	TRBV4-1	TRBJ2-7	ASSQDGQGGPLEQY
13	TRBV28	TRBJ2-5	ASAYRTTPQETQY
15	TRBV5-1	TRBJ2-6	ASSHLHQGAGANVLT
14	TRBV15	TRBJ1-4	ATSRDPGSGNEKLF